Below, 32 T cell receptor beta chains from the same sample are listed, as sequenced in a study of CD8 T cells in ankylosing spondylitis. TCRdb re-called the 5' RACE reads through MiXCR, storing one row per CDR3 protein. Seen here are about 150,000 distinct CDR3 sequences, 7% to 8% observed once, and the top ten hold 12%. The sequenced sample was blood, either unsorted or a sorted T cell fraction (not recorded which). Receptors originate from a female donor with ankylosing spondylitis or in good health (not recorded which).

The chain carries TRBV12-1 and TRBJ1-2; the DNA was not used to check the table's D call, TRBD1. TRBV12-1 is flagged as a pseudogene. The CDR3 consists of 15 residues. CDR3 region: CASSSRDSTNYGYTF. The CDR3 nucleotides are TGTGCCAGCAGCTCTAGGGACAGTACCAACTATGGCTACACCTTC.

This clonotype was observed at least ten times. The chain carries TRBV4-3 and TRBJ1-5; D is unclear. Germline V gene lookup returns CDR1 LGHNA and CDR2 YSLEER. The CDR3 sequence is 16 residues long. Deletions cut 0 bases from V and 4 bases from J, with 13 bases between. The CDR3 nucleotides are TGCGCCAGCAGCCAAGATGTATTGGGGTCAAATCAGCCCCAGCATTTT. This codes for CASSQDVLGSNQPQHF.

Ten or more counts support this clonotype. The chain links TRBV4-1 to TRBJ2-3; the D gene is possibly TRBD2 (6 bases). The CDR3 is 17 amino acids. V lost 4 bases to trimming and J lost 6 bases, with 23 bases between them. Germline lookup yields CDR1 MGHRA and CDR2 YSYEKL. The CDR3 DNA sequence: TGCGCCAGCAGCCGAAGTGGCGGCAGGGATCGGGGGGATACGCAGTATTTT. Translated: CASSRSGGRDRGDTQYF.

In this sample, this clonotype turned up a few times. The chain is built from TRBV7-2 and TRBJ2-7; D gene unclear. CDR3 length equals 12 residues. Germline V gene sequence: CDR1 SGHTA, CDR2 FQGNSA. Trimming removed 6 bases at V and 7 bases at J, with 13 bases between. The CDR3 DNA is TGTGCCAGCAGGTCGGAGTTGAGTGAGCAGTACTTC. Translated, it gives CASRSELSEQYF.

This clonotype came up many times. This chain joins TRBV3-1 and TRBJ2-5; 8 nucleotides line up with TRBD2. CDR1 is LGHDT and CDR2 is YNNKEL in the germline V gene (reference sequence). The CDR3 sequence is 14 residues long. Trimming took 2 bases from V and 5 from J; bases not matched to a gene: 4. CDR3: CASSQTSGGETQYF. CDR3 DNA sequence: TGTGCCAGCAGCCAAACTAGCGGCGGGGAGACCCAGTACTTC.

This clonotype was counted many times. The chain combines TRBV4-2 with TRBJ2-5, with 10 bases fitting TRBD2. Losses at the gene ends were 3 bases for V and 5 bases for J; bases not matched to a gene: 12. Germline V gene lookup returns CDR1 LGHNA and CDR2 YNFKEQ. The CDR3 is made up of 17 amino acids. The chain's CDR3 is CASSQNPPAGGQETQYF. Written as DNA, the CDR3 is TGTGCCAGCAGCCAGAACCCCCCAGCGGGGGGGCAGGAGACCCAGTACTTC.

In its sample, this clonotype was seen many times. This chain connects TRBV12-3 or TRBV12-4 to TRBJ1-5; a possible D gene is TRBD1 (6 bases). This CDR3 region has 15 residues. V was shortened by 5 bases and J by 0 bases, with 11 bases between the two germline ends. The CDR3 nucleotides read TGTGCCAGCAGTACAGGGCTGTATAGCAATCAGCCCCAGCATTTT. Translation: CASSTGLYSNQPQHF.

This clonotype was detected many times. The rearrangement joins TRBV5-6 to TRBJ1-1; possible D gene TRBD1, 6 bases. Germline lookup yields CDR1 SGHDT and CDR2 YYEEEE. The CDR3 has 13 amino acids. Trimming removed 3 bases at V and 7 bases at J, with 13 bases between. CDR3 nucleotide sequence: TGTGCCAGCAGCTCTTGGGGGCCGGGTGAAGCTTTCTTT. Encoded protein: CASSSWGPGEAFF.

This clonotype was counted only a few times. This sequence joins TRBV20-1 and TRBJ2-2, with D uncertain. The germline V gene has CDR1 DFQATT and CDR2 SNEGSKA (reference sequence). V lost 2 bases to trimming and J lost 6 bases, with 16 bases between them. The CDR3 is made up of 15 amino acids. The CDR3 is CSARPVLTSAGELFF. DNA for the CDR3: TGCAGTGCTAGACCTGTTTTAACTTCAGCCGGGGAGCTGTTTTTT.

This clonotype was observed at least ten times. The V call is TRBV5-1, the J call TRBJ2-6; D is uncertain. The germline CDR1 and CDR2 sequences are SGHRS and YFSETQ. The CDR3 has 14 residues. V was clipped by 6 bases and J by 0 bases, with 7 bases between them. As DNA, the CDR3 is TGCGCCAGCACCCAGCTCTCTGGGGCCAACGTCCTGACTTTC. As protein: CASTQLSGANVLTF.

This clonotype was observed many times. The chain has TRBV7-9 and TRBJ2-1; D is unclear. V was shortened by 2 bases and J by 4 bases, with 18 bases between the two germline ends. Germline CDR1 SEHNR, CDR2 FQNEAQ (reference sequence). CDR3 length equals 17 residues. The CDR3 DNA is TGTGCCAGCAGCTTAATGGGATCGGTTCACAAATACAATGAGCAGTTCTTC. Protein product: CASSLMGSVHKYNEQFF.

There are many counts of this clonotype. V usage is TRBV15 and J usage is TRBJ1-5; TRBD1 matches at 9 bases. The CDR3 is 15 amino acids. V trimming: 5 bases; J trimming: 2 bases; junction bases outside the gene matches: 4. Germline V lookup: CDR1 LNHNV, CDR2 YYDKDF (reference sequence). DNA of the CDR3: TGTGCCACCAGCGTTGACAGGGGGGGCAATCAGCCCCAGCATTTT. Encoded protein: CATSVDRGGNQPQHF. Full variable domain (remainder filled in from reference TRBV15 and TRBJ1-5): DAMVIQNPRYQVTQFGKPVTLSCSQTLNHNVMYWYQQKSSQAPKLLFHYYDKDFNNEADTPDNFQSRRPNTSFCFLDIRSPGLGDTAMYLCATSVDRGGNQPQHFGDGTRLSIL.

This clonotype was counted many times. The rearrangement links TRBV12-3 or TRBV12-4 to TRBJ2-2, with 12 bases aligning to TRBD1. V lost 3 bases, J lost 6 bases, and 2 bases stayed unmatched. The CDR3 length is 15 residues. In DNA form, the CDR3 reads TGTGCCAGCAGTTTTGGGACAGGGGGCTCCGGGGAGCTGTTTTTT. It encodes CASSFGTGGSGELFF.

This clonotype was counted at least ten times. The chain joins TRBV20-1 to TRBJ1-6; D not resolved. V lost 0 bases, J lost 7 bases, and 13 bases lay in between. This CDR3 has 15 residues. The germline CDR1 and CDR2 sequences are DFQATT and SNEGSKA (reference sequence). The CDR3 is CSARDPSRPNSPLHF. CDR3 bases: TGCAGTGCTAGAGATCCAAGCAGGCCCAATTCACCCCTCCACTTT.

This clonotype appeared many times. The genes are TRBV27 and TRBJ1-6, with 8 bases aligning to TRBD1. J was trimmed by 10 bases and V by 6 bases; bases with no gene match: 11. The CDR3 extends over 15 amino acids. CDR1 and CDR2 from the germline V gene are MNHEY and SMNVEV (reference sequence). CDR3: CASRPGTGVLSPLHF. CDR3 sequence (DNA): TGTGCCAGCAGACCCGGGACAGGAGTTTTGTCACCCCTCCACTTT.

This clonotype was seen repeatedly, ten times or more. An end of the junction does not agree with germline; a read error may underlie this. The gene calls are TRBV7-2 and TRBJ1-1, with D unresolved. This CDR3 contains 12 residues. CDR1 and CDR2 (germline): SGHTA, FQGNSA. The CDR3 DNA follows: TGCGCCAGCAGCTTGCTGGGCACTGAAGCTTTCTTT. It is translated as CASSLLGTEAFF.

This clonotype was detected ten times or more. The chain is built from TRBV10-3 and TRBJ2-1; either TRBD1 or TRBD2 may fit D (5 bases each). In germline, CDR1 is ENHRY, CDR2 SYGVKD. Trimming left V 1 base short and J 2 bases short, with 12 bases between. This CDR3 has 16 amino acids. The CDR3 region has the DNA TGTGCCATCAGTGAGTGGGGCGGGTCTCCCTACAATGAGCAGTTCTTC. This sequence encodes CAISEWGGSPYNEQFF.

This clonotype was observed at least ten times. The chain recombines TRBV12-3 or TRBV12-4 with TRBJ1-1; D is ambiguous. The CDR3 is made up of 14 amino acids. V lost 9 bases and J lost 5, with 19 bases in between. The CDR3 sequence: CASPPDGSWTEAFF. The CDR3 coding sequence is TGTGCCAGTCCCCCGGACGGCTCCTGGACTGAAGCTTTCTTT.

This clonotype has at least ten counts. The J gene is TRBJ1-4, the V gene TRBV4-1; D might be TRBD1 (6 bases). Germline CDR1 is MGHRA and CDR2 is YSYEKL. The CDR3 extends over 15 amino acids. V lost 3 bases and J lost 3, with 11 bases in between. The CDR3 loop is CASSQLTGSNEKLFF. DNA for the CDR3: TGCGCCAGCAGCCAGCTGACAGGTTCTAATGAAAAACTGTTTTTT.

This sequence joins TRBV28 and TRBJ2-7; 10 bases agree with TRBD1. Trimming cost V 3 bases and J 2 bases; bases outside gene matches: 10. CDR1 and CDR2 (germline): MDHEN, SYDVKM. The CDR3 extends over 17 amino acids. This chain's CDR3 is CASSFLGPGQGTYEQYF. The CDR3 DNA is TGTGCCAGCAGTTTTTTAGGTCCGGGACAGGGGACCTACGAGCAGTACTTC. The entire variable domain, with the rest obtained from reference TRBV28 and TRBJ2-7, is as follows: DVKVTQSSRYLVKRTGEKVFLECVQDMDHENMFWYRQDPGLGLRLIYFSYDVKMKEKGDIPEGYSVSREKKERFSLILESASTNQTSMYLCASSFLGPGQGTYEQYFGPGTRLTVT.

This chain connects TRBV6-6 to TRBJ2-1; possibly TRBD1 for D (5 bases). CDR1 and CDR2 (germline): MNHNY, SVGAGI (reference sequence). The CDR3 loop spans 14 amino acids. V dropped 6 bases and J dropped 7 bases, with 16 bases sitting between them. The CDR3 reads CASRPGRGRNEQFF. The DNA for the CDR3 is TGTGCCAGCAGACCTGGTAGGGGTCGTAATGAGCAGTTCTTC.

This clonotype has ten or more counts. The chain recombines TRBV3-1 with TRBJ1-2; D possibly corresponds to TRBD1 (5 bases). CDR1 and CDR2 from the germline V gene are LGHDT and YNNKEL (reference sequence). V shed 8 bases and J shed 2 bases, with 9 bases lying between them. The CDR3 is 12 residues long. The CDR3 loop reads CASGTGNYGYTF. The CDR3 coding sequence is TGTGCCAGCGGAACAGGCAACTATGGCTACACCTTC.

This clonotype was seen ten or more times. This chain connects TRBV5-6 to TRBJ2-5; the D gene is possibly TRBD2 (5 bases). This CDR3 contains 16 residues. V lost 2 bases and J 1 base, leaving 15 bases between the germline ends. CDR1 and CDR2 (germline): SGHDT, YYEEEE. CDR3 sequence: CASSFRPGLAQETQYF. The CDR3 nucleotides read TGTGCCAGCAGCTTCCGGCCCGGGCTAGCCCAAGAGACCCAGTACTTC.

This clonotype was seen repeatedly, ten times or more. This sequence joins TRBV3-1 and TRBJ1-1; D is ambiguous. The CDR3 runs 15 residues. The V gene's germline CDR1 is LGHDT and CDR2 YNNKEL (reference sequence). V was trimmed by 5 bases and J by 6 bases, leaving 19 bases between them. The CDR3 sequence is CASSDSPNTFAEAFF. The CDR3 nucleotides are TGTGCCAGCAGCGATTCTCCGAATACGTTCGCTGAAGCTTTCTTT.

This clonotype has a count of ten or more. Here the CDR3 DNA reads TGTGCGGGAACCACAGGAAACGGTGGCTACACCTTC. It encodes CAGTTGNGGYTF. The rearrangement links TRBV12-3 or TRBV12-4 to TRBJ1-2, with a possible D match to TRBD1 (5 bases). CDR3 length: 12 amino acids.

This clonotype showed up many times. For the CDR3, the DNA is TGCAGCGTTGATTTAGGGGGGGGGGTGAACACTGAAGCTTTCTTT. Translated: CSVDLGGGVNTEAFF. The chain uses TRBV29-1 and TRBJ1-1; a possible D gene is TRBD1 (6 bases). The CDR3 is made up of 15 amino acids. V was shortened by 3 bases and J by 0 bases, with 14 bases between the two germline ends. The germline V gene has CDR1 SQVTM and CDR2 ANQGSEA. The whole variable domain, filled in from reference TRBV29-1 and TRBJ1-1, reads SAVISQKPSRDICQRGTSLTIQCQVDSQVTMMFWYRQQPGQSLTLIATANQGSEATYESGFVIDKFPISRPNLTFSTLTVSNMSPEDSSIYLCSVDLGGGVNTEAFFGQGTRLTVV.

This clonotype was counted ten times or more. The chain employs TRBV3-1 and TRBJ2-7, with 11 positions matching TRBD2. The J segment lost 0 bases and the V segment lost 1 base, leaving 5 bases of the junction unmatched. Germline assignment: CDR1 LGHDT and CDR2 YNNKEL (reference sequence). The CDR3 is 17 residues long. CDR3 sequence: CASSQAASGGPSYEQYF. In DNA, the CDR3 is TGTGCCAGCAGCCAAGCGGCTAGCGGGGGGCCCTCCTACGAGCAGTACTTC.

In this sample, this clonotype turned up many times. The chain links TRBV12-3 or TRBV12-4 to TRBJ2-5, with 15 bases identical to TRBD2. This CDR3 has 17 amino acids. The V segment lost 0 bases and the J segment 4 bases; nucleotides outside the gene matches: 3. The chain's CDR3 is CASSLAVGLAGGETQYF. CDR3 DNA sequence: TGTGCCAGCAGTTTAGCAGTGGGACTAGCGGGGGGAGAGACCCAGTACTTC.

This clonotype showed up many times. The gene calls are TRBV18 and TRBJ2-1, with 10 bases identical to TRBD2. Germline V gene sequence: CDR1 KGHSH, CDR2 LQKENI. This CDR3 contains 15 residues. Trimming removed 5 bases from V and 4 bases from J; junction bases left unmatched: 5. The CDR3 sequence: CASSFRTSGYNEQFF. The CDR3 DNA is TGTGCCAGCTCATTCCGGACTAGCGGATACAATGAGCAGTTCTTC.

The chain links TRBV7-2 to TRBJ2-7; maybe TRBD2 (5 bases). V was cut by 3 bases and J by 6 bases, with 12 bases left in between. Per germline, CDR1 SGHTA and CDR2 FQGNSA. The CDR3 sequence is 13 residues long. The CDR3 reads CASSLRSVGEQYF. As DNA, the CDR3 is TGTGCCAGCAGCTTGCGTAGCGTGGGCGAGCAGTACTTC.

The sample holds many counts of this clonotype. The genes are TRBV29-1 and TRBJ2-3; D might be TRBD2 (5 bases). Per the germline V gene, CDR1 is SQVTM and CDR2 is ANQGSEA. Trimming pared 3 bases from V and 9 bases from J, leaving 13 bases between. The CDR3 totals 12 residues. The CDR3 reads CSVEELETTQYF. The CDR3 nucleotides are TGCAGCGTTGAGGAACTAGAGACCACGCAGTATTTT.

About this clonotype itself: Being one base from a much bigger clone, this may be a read error. This chain connects TRBV28 to TRBJ2-2, with D unclear. CDR1 is MDHEN and CDR2 is SYDVKM in the germline V gene. The V and J ends lost 4 bases and 10 bases respectively, with 16 bases between them. The CDR3 totals 14 residues. In DNA form, the CDR3 reads TGTGCCAGCAGTTCGCCCCTGGAAGCCGAGGAGCTGTTTTTT. It translates to CASSSPLEAEELFF.